The present T cell receptor beta chain was sequenced within a study of human T cells and chemical hapten exposure. Study-level background: Upper inner arm skin measuring roughly 2 cm by roughly 2 cm received 2% DPC for sensitization.

The time point here: patch test 1, 2 weeks after DPC sensitization. Treatment defined: therapeutic diphenylcyclopropenone sensitization with weekly scalp DPC. Venepuncture was done earlier than the placement of each patch test. Unmatched junction bases numbered 2, after V lost 0 bases and J lost 8 bases. The length of the CDR3 is 14 residues. The germline V gene has CDR1 LGHDT and CDR2 YNNKEL (reference sequence). From the RACE reads, TCRdb called clonotypes with MiXCR, one entry per CDR3 protein. The sample records about 380,000 distinct CDR3 sequences, more than 4.5% being singletons. This sequence was found in a woman between 50 and 59 years old with alopecia areata. Some clones in this sample may be carry-over from other donors' samples. The sample here was whole blood, taken in connection with sensitization to the hapten diphenylcyclopropenone (DPC). The gene calls are TRBV3-1 and TRBJ1-2; 11 bases agree with TRBD1. Here the CDR3 reads CASSQEDRGRGYTF. The DNA of the CDR3 is TGTGCCAGCAGCCAAGAGGACAGGGGGCGCGGCTACACCTTC.